This passage covers 16 T cell receptor beta chains from one sample sequenced in a study of cytomegalovirus exposure and HLA in healthy donors. With 60 Vbeta and 13 Jbeta primers, the PCR was carried out. Generated by immunoSEQ multiplex PCR, the TCRdb table keeps only in-frame clones and is missing some. Its table records some 120,000 clones. The sequencing input was PBMCs. The receptors come from a man aged 25 to 45 in good health and CMV-seronegative.

The chain links TRBV7-2 to TRBJ1-5, with 9 bases that match TRBD1. The germline V gene encodes CDR1 SGHTA and CDR2 FQGNSA. This CDR3 is built from 15 residues. Germline trimming cut 7 bases from V and 5 bases from J; bases unmatched to any gene: 9. The CDR3 sequence: CASNFLTGGYQPQHF. The CDR3 DNA is TGTGCCAGCAACTTTTTGACAGGGGGGTATCAGCCCCAGCATTTT.

The chain couples TRBV27 to TRBJ2-1; 12 nucleotides match TRBD1. The CDR3 has 18 amino acids. Germline-derived CDR1 and CDR2 are MNHEY and SMNVEV (reference sequence). With 7 bases clipped from V and 8 bases from J, the junction kept 18 bases outside the gene matches. This CDR3 reads CASTTRGQGATGVHEQFF. The CDR3 bases are TGTGCCAGCACCACCAGGGGACAGGGGGCGACAGGTGTCCATGAGCAGTTCTTC.

This chain connects TRBV10-3 to TRBJ1-5; 7 bases are a match to TRBD1. There are 13 residues in the CDR3. Trimming cost V 6 bases and J 1 base; bases outside gene matches: 0. Germline V CDR1 and CDR2: ENHRY, SYGVKD. The CDR3, as DNA: TGTGCCATCAGGGACAGGAGCAATCAGCCCCAGCATTTT. Its translation is CAIRDRSNQPQHF.

The chain is built from TRBV11-2 and TRBJ1-5, with TRBD1 matching 10 bases. Trimming cost V 4 bases and J 5 bases; bases outside gene matches: 5. The CDR3 is 15 residues long. Germline V CDR1 and CDR2: SGHAT, FQNNGV. The CDR3 DNA sequence: TGTGCCAGCAGCTCACCCGGGACAGGGGATCAGCCCCAGCATTTT. It translates to CASSSPGTGDQPQHF.

The CDR3 here is CASTPRWAGGPAWATQYF. CDR3 DNA: TGTGCCAGCACTCCGCGGTGGGCGGGGGGCCCCGCCTGGGCGACCCAGTACTTC. The genes are TRBV27 and TRBJ2-5; 8 bases map to TRBD2. V was clipped by 7 bases and J by 7 bases; unmatched bases: 23. This CDR3 is 18 amino acids long. Germline values: CDR1 MNHEY, CDR2 SMNVEV (reference sequence).

On this clone itself: This sample includes further DNA sequences coding for the same CDR3. The rearrangement links TRBV2 to TRBJ1-1; maybe TRBD1 (5 bases). Trimming removed 3 bases at V and 2 bases at J, with 7 bases between. Germline lookup yields CDR1 SNHLY and CDR2 FYNNEI. The CDR3 totals 13 residues. CDR3 in DNA: TGTGCCAGCAGTGACAGGGAAAACACTGAAGCTTTCTTT. Its translation: CASSDRENTEAFF.

V and J are TRBV6-5 and TRBJ1-1; tentatively, D is TRBD1 (5 bases). Trimming shortened V by 6 bases and J by 1 base, and 12 bases separated the two germline ends. The germline CDR1 and CDR2 sequences are MNHEY and SVGAGI. The CDR3 contains 14 residues. The CDR3 DNA follows: TGTGCCAGCAGGCGGGACGGCCAGAACACTGAAGCTTTCTTT. Its translation is CASRRDGQNTEAFF.

The genes are TRBV5-5 and TRBJ2-4; possibly TRBD2 for D (6 bases). Germline-derived CDR1 and CDR2 are SGHKS and YYEKEE (reference sequence). The germline V and J ends were trimmed by 0 bases and 7 bases, with 11 bases remaining between them. The CDR3 spans 14 residues. DNA of the CDR3: TGTGCCAGCAGCTTGGTTCGGGAGCGGAACATTCAGTACTTC. Protein: CASSLVRERNIQYF.

The V gene is TRBV5-1, the J gene TRBJ2-3; D gene ambiguous. V shed 0 bases and J shed 7 bases, with 6 bases lying between them. This CDR3 is 12 amino acids long. Germline V CDR1 and CDR2: SGHRS, YFSETQ. For the CDR3, the DNA is TGCGCCAGCAGCTTGGGAGGAAATACGCAGTATTTT. The encoded protein is CASSLGGNTQYF.

The genes are TRBV25-1 and TRBJ1-2; D might be TRBD1 (5 bases). The germline V gene encodes CDR1 MGHDK and CDR2 SYGVNS. V lost 1 base to trimming and J lost 0 bases, with 9 bases between them. The CDR3 covers 15 residues. CDR3 region: CASSEWGGSNYGYTF. The DNA of the CDR3 is TGTGCCAGCAGTGAATGGGGGGGGTCTAACTATGGCTACACCTTC.

The rearrangement links TRBV7-8 to TRBJ2-3, with TRBD2 matching 14 bases. The CDR3 has 19 residues. V was pared by 0 bases and J by 4 bases, with 9 bases of the junction left unmatched. CDR1 and CDR2 (germline): SGHVS, FQNEAQ. This CDR3 is CASSLARLAGGPGADTQYF. CDR3 sequence (DNA): TGTGCCAGCAGCTTAGCGAGACTAGCGGGGGGGCCAGGGGCAGATACGCAGTATTTT.

This sequence joins TRBV9 and TRBJ2-6; D may be TRBD1 (6 bases). The CDR3 length is 15 residues. Germline CDR1 SGDLS, CDR2 YYNGEE. V lost 4 bases and J 2 bases, leaving 10 bases between the germline ends. The CDR3 DNA reads TGTGCCAGCAGCTCTAGGACAGCTGGGGCCAACGTCCTGACTTTC. This gives the protein CASSSRTAGANVLTF.

The chain combines TRBV6-6 with TRBJ1-1; maybe TRBD1 (6 bases). CDR1 is MNHNY, CDR2 SVGAGI, per germline (reference sequence). The length of the CDR3 is 14 residues. Trimming shortened V by 5 bases and J by 4 bases, and 14 bases separated the two germline ends. The chain's CDR3 is CASSKQGGSTEAFF. The CDR3 DNA sequence: TGTGCCAGCAGTAAACAGGGTGGCTCCACTGAAGCTTTCTTT.

The chain joins TRBV7-7 to TRBJ1-1; D possibly corresponds to TRBD1 (6 bases). Germline-derived CDR1 and CDR2 are SSHAT and FNYEAQ (reference sequence). V was clipped by 5 bases and J by 4 bases, with 8 bases between them. The CDR3 is made up of 12 amino acids. The CDR3 region has the DNA TGTGCCAGCAGCCCCAGGGGCACTGAAGCTTTCTTT. As protein: CASSPRGTEAFF.

This rearrangement joins TRBV2 to TRBJ1-5; the D is unclear. In germline, CDR1 is SNHLY, CDR2 FYNNEI. V lost 0 bases and J 0 bases, leaving 15 bases between the germline ends. There are 18 residues in the CDR3. This chain's CDR3 is CASSEARGSTYSNQPQHF. The CDR3 DNA reads TGTGCCAGCAGTGAAGCCCGGGGATCGACTTATAGCAATCAGCCCCAGCATTTT.

CDR3 sequence reads: CASSGESSLGYTF. The CDR3 bases are TGTGCCAGCAGTGGTGAATCGAGTCTAGGCTACACCTTC. This chain connects TRBV2 to TRBJ1-2; D not resolved. The V gene lost 4 bases and the J gene lost 8 bases, with 14 bases spanning the gap. Per germline, CDR1 SNHLY and CDR2 FYNNEI. The CDR3 sequence is 13 residues long.